This is a list of T cell receptor beta chains from one sample in a study of blood T cell repertoires in COVID-19. Sequencing used immunoSEQ multiplex PCR; TCRdb keeps in-frame clones, though not all of them. The sample holds approximately 55,000 clones, more than 75% seen once. Sequencing was performed on peripheral blood. The receptors come from a man in his fifties with active COVID-19. The CDR3 runs from the conserved cysteine through the conserved F or W. Fields, in order: J gene, clone size, D gene, V gene, CDR3 DNA, CDR3 protein. A D gene is named only where the DNA matches it firmly. Clone sizes are given selectively: once, few, many, or a class where the clone is expanded.

J: TRBJ1-5; size: NA; D: NA; V: TRBV12-3/TRBV12-4; DNA: TGTGCCAGCAGTTTATATAATCAGCCCCAGCATTTT; CDR3: CASSLYNQPQHF
J: TRBJ2-5; size: NA; D: NA; V: TRBV6-5; DNA: TGTGCCAGCAGTTACGGGCGGGGTGGAGAGACCCAGTACTTC; CDR3: CASSYGRGGETQYF
J: TRBJ1-2; size: NA; D: NA; V: TRBV5-1; DNA: TGCGCCAGCAGCTTGGGTCGGACTCAGTCTAACTATGGCTACACCTTC; CDR3: CASSLGRTQSNYGYTF
J: TRBJ2-5; size: NA; D: TRBD1; V: TRBV20-1; DNA: TGCAGTGCTAGTGGGATGGGACAGGGCCGAGTTAAGTACTTC; CDR3: CSASGMGQGRVKYF
J: TRBJ1-4; size: NA; D: NA; V: TRBV7-8; DNA: TGTGCCAGCAGCTTAGTGTTGGGGGGACCTATGGCAACTAATGAAAAACTGTTTTTT; CDR3: CASSLVLGGPMATNEKLFF
J: TRBJ2-3; size: NA; D: NA; V: TRBV6-5; DNA: TGTGCCAGCAGTTCGGACTCGCCTGACGCGCAGTATTTT; CDR3: CASSSDSPDAQYF
J: TRBJ2-3; size: NA; D: NA; V: TRBV3-1/TRBV3-2; DNA: TGTGCCAGCAGAGATGAGCGCACAGATACGCAGTATTTT; CDR3: CASRDERTDTQYF
J: TRBJ1-6; size: NA; D: NA; V: TRBV3-1/TRBV3-2; DNA: TGTGCCAGCAGCCAAGCGAGGGGGGGGTCCTATAATTCACCCCTCCACTTT; CDR3: CASSQARGGSYNSPLHF
J: TRBJ2-5; size: once; D: TRBD1; V: TRBV5-1; DNA: TGCGCCAGCAGCTTACGACAGGGTATGATAGAGACCCAGTACTTC; CDR3: CASSLRQGMIETQYF
J: TRBJ2-7; size: NA; D: TRBD1; V: TRBV7-2; DNA: TGTGCCAGCAGCTTAGCAGGACAGGGGCCTTCGCTAGCGACATATGGCTACGAGCAGTACTTC; CDR3: CASSLAGQGPSLATYGYEQYF
J: TRBJ2-2; size: NA; D: TRBD1; V: TRBV9; DNA: TGTGCCAGCAGCGTATTCTCGACAGGGGTCACCGGGGAGCTGTTTTTT; CDR3: CASSVFSTGVTGELFF
J: TRBJ2-3; size: NA; D: TRBD1; V: TRBV3-1/TRBV3-2; DNA: TGTGCCAGCAGCTTCGACTTCGGGACAGGGGATAAGGATACGCAGTATTTT; CDR3: CASSFDFGTGDKDTQYF
J: TRBJ2-5; size: NA; D: TRBD2; V: TRBV29-1; DNA: TGCAGCGTTGTCGCGCGGGGGGGAGCAGAGACCCAGTACTTC; CDR3: CSVVARGGAETQYF
J: TRBJ1-5; size: few; D: NA; V: TRBV7-9; DNA: TGTGCCAGCAGCGCGGGGTCGTCAGCCAGGGAGCTGCAGCCCCAGCATTTT; CDR3: CASSAGSSARELQPQHF
J: TRBJ2-6; size: once; D: TRBD2; V: TRBV10-3; DNA: TGTGCCATCAGTTCGGGGGGTTCTGGGGCCAACGTCCTGACTTTC; CDR3: CAISSGGSGANVLTF
J: TRBJ2-2; size: NA; D: NA; V: TRBV2; DNA: TGTGCCAGCAGGGCAGAGAACACCGGGGAGCTGTTTTTT; CDR3: CASRAENTGELFF
J: TRBJ2-3; size: NA; D: NA; V: TRBV6-4; DNA: TGTGCCAGCAGTGATACTTTCACAGATACGCAGTATTTT; CDR3: CASSDTFTDTQYF
J: TRBJ2-7; size: NA; D: NA; V: TRBV3-1/TRBV3-2; DNA: TGTGCCAGCAGCCAACGTCCAGGGGCCGGAGGTGTTCCCTACGAGCAGTACTTC; CDR3: CASSQRPGAGGVPYEQYF
J: TRBJ2-3; size: NA; D: NA; V: TRBV5-1; DNA: TGCGCCAGCGGCGGGCAGGGGATCGCAGATACGCAGTATTTT; CDR3: CASGGQGIADTQYF
J: TRBJ2-7; size: NA; D: TRBD1; V: TRBV5-1; DNA: TGCGCCAGCAGGGGACAGGGGGCTAACGAGCAGTACTTC; CDR3: CASRGQGANEQYF
J: TRBJ1-4; size: NA; D: TRBD1; V: TRBV5-1; DNA: TGCGCCAGCAGCCCTGGGACAGCTCCAACTAATGAAAAACTGTTTTTT; CDR3: CASSPGTAPTNEKLFF
J: TRBJ2-2; size: few; D: NA; V: TRBV19; DNA: TGTGCCAGTAGTACGCAGATTACCGGGGAGCTGTTTTTT; CDR3: CASSTQITGELFF
J: TRBJ1-2; size: NA; D: NA; V: TRBV6-1; DNA: TGTGCCAGCAGTGAAGAGGGCAGGGGCTTCTATGGCTACACCTTC; CDR3: CASSEEGRGFYGYTF
J: TRBJ2-1; size: NA; D: NA; V: TRBV11-2; DNA: TGTGCCAGCAGCTTAGGGGTCGGGGGGCCCTGGGATGAGCAGTTCTTC; CDR3: CASSLGVGGPWDEQFF
J: TRBJ2-2; size: NA; D: TRBD2; V: TRBV5-1; DNA: TGCGCCAGCACCCCCGGGACGGTTCTAGCGGGGGCGGGGGAGCTGTTTTTT; CDR3: CASTPGTVLAGAGELFF
J: TRBJ2-1; size: NA; D: NA; V: TRBV6-5; DNA: TGTGCCAGCAGGCCTTCGGGGGGCCACGGTGAGCAGTTCTTC; CDR3: CASRPSGGHGEQFF
J: TRBJ1-3; size: NA; D: NA; V: TRBV25-1; DNA: TGTGCCAGCACCCGATCCAGGGATTCTGGAAACACCATATATTTT; CDR3: CASTRSRDSGNTIYF
J: TRBJ2-7; size: NA; D: NA; V: TRBV27; DNA: TGTGCCAGCACCGCCGAACAGGGAGGGCTTCACGAGCAGTACTTC; CDR3: CASTAEQGGLHEQYF